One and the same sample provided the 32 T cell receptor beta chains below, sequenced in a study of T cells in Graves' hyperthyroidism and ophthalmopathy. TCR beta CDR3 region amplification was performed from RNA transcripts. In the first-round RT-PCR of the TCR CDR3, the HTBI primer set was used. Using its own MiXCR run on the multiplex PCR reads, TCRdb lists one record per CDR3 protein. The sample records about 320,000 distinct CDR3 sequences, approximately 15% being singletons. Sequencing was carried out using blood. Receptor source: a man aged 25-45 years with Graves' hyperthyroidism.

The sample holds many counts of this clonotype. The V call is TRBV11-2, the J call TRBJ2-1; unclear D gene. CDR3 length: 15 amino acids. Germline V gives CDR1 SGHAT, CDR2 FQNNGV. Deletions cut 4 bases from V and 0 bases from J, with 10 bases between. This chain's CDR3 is CASSSPRSSYNEQFF. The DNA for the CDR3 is TGTGCCAGCAGCTCCCCCCGTAGCTCCTACAATGAGCAGTTCTTC.

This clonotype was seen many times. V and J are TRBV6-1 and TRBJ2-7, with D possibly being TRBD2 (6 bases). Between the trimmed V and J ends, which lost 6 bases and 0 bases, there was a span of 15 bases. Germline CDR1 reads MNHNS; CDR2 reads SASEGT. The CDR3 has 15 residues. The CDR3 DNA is TGTGCCAGCAGACCTCTAGCGAGGAGCTCCTACGAGCAGTACTTC. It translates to CASRPLARSSYEQYF.

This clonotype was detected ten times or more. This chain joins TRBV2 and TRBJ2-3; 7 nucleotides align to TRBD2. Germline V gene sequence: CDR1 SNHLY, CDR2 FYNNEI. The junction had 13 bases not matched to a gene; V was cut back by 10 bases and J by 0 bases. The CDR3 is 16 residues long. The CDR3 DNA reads TGTGCCAACCGGGGGGAGCGGGCCGGCAGCACAGATACGCAGTATTTT. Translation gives CANRGERAGSTDTQYF. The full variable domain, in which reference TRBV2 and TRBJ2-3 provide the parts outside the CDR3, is EPEVTQTPSHQVTQMGQEVILRCVPISNHLYFYWYRQILGQKVEFLVSFYNNEISEKSEIFDDQFSVERPDGSNFTLKIRSTKLEDSAMYFCANRGERAGSTDTQYFGPGTRLTVL.

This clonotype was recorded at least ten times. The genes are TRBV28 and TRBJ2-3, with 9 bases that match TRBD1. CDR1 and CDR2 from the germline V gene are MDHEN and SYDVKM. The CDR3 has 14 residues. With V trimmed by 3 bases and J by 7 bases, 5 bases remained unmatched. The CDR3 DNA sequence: TGTGCCAGCAGTTTCGGACAGGGGCTCAATACGCAGTATTTT. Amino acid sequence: CASSFGQGLNTQYF.

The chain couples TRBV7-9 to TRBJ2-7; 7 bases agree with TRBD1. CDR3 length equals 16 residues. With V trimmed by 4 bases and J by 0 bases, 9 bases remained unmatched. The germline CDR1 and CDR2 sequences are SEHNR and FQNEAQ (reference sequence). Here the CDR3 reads CASSSETGTASYEQYF. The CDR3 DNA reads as TGTGCCAGCAGCTCTGAAACCGGGACAGCCTCCTACGAGCAGTACTTC.

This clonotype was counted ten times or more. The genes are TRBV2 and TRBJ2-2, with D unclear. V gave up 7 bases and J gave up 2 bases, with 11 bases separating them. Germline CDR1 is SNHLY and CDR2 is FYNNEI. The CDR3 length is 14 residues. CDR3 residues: CASIETPNTGELFF. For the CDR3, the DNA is TGTGCCAGCATTGAGACTCCTAACACCGGGGAGCTGTTTTTT.

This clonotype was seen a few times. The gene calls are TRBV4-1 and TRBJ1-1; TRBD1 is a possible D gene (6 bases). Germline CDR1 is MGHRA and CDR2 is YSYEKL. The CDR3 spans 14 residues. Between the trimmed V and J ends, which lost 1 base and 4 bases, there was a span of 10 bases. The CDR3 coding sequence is TGCGCCAGCAGCCAAGGGGCGGGGGCCACTGAAGCTTTCTTT. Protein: CASSQGAGATEAFF.

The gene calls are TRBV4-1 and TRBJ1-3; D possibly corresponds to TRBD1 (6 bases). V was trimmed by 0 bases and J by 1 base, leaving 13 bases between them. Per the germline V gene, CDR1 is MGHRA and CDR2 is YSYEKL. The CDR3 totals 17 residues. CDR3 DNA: TGCGCCAGCAGCCAAGATGGGAGGGGGGGATCTGGAAACACCATATATTTT. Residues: CASSQDGRGGSGNTIYF.

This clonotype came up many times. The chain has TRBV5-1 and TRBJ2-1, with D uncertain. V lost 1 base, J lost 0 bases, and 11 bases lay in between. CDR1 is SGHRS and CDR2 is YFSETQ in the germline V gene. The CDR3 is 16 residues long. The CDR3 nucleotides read TGCGCCAGCAGCTTGTCGGCGGTGAACTCCTACAATGAGCAGTTCTTC. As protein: CASSLSAVNSYNEQFF.

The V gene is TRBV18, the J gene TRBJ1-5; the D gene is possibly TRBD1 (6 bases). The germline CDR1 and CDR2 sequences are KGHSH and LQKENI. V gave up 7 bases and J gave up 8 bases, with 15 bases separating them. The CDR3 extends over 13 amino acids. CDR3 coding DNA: TGTGCCAGCTGTGTTAACAGGGACAAGCCCCAGCATTTT. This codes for CASCVNRDKPQHF. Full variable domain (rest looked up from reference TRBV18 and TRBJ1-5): NAGVMQNPRHLVRRRGQEARLRCSPMKGHSHVYWYRQLPEEGLKFMVYLQKENIIDESGMPKERFSAEFPKEGPSILRIQQVVRGDSAAYFCASCVNRDKPQHFGDGTRLSIL.

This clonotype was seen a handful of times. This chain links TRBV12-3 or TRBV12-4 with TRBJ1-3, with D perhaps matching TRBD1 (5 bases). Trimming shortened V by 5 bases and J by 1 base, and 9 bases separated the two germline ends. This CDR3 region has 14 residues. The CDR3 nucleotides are TGTGCCAGCAGTCCTCAGGGTTCTGGAAACACCATATATTTT. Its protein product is CASSPQGSGNTIYF.

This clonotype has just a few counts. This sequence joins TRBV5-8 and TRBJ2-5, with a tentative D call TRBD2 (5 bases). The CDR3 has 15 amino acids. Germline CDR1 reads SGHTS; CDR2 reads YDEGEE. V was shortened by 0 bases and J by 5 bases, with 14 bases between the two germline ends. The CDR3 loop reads CASSLGSGAGETQYF. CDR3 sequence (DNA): TGTGCCAGCAGCTTGGGAAGCGGTGCCGGGGAGACCCAGTACTTC.

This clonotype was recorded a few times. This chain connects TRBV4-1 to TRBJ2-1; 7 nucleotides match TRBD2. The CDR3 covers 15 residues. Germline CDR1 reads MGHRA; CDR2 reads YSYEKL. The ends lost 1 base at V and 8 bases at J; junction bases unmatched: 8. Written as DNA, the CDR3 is TGCGCCAGCAGCCAAGGTGGGAGGGCCATCGATGAGCAGTTCTTC. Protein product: CASSQGGRAIDEQFF.

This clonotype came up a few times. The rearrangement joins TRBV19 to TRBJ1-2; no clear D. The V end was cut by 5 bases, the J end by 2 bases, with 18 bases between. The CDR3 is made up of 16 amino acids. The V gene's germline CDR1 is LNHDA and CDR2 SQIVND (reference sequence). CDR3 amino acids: CASSQKGNLPNYGYTF. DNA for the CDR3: TGTGCCAGTAGTCAAAAAGGAAACCTACCAAACTATGGCTACACCTTC. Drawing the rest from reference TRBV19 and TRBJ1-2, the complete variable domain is DGGITQSPKYLFRKEGQNVTLSCEQNLNHDAMYWYRQDPGQGLRLIYYSQIVNDFQKGDIAEGYSVSREKKESFPLTVTSAQKNPTAFYLCASSQKGNLPNYGYTFGSGTRLTVV.

CDR3 bases: TGTGCCACCAGTGAGACTAGCGGGAGGCCCACAGATACGCAGTATTTT. Residues: CATSETSGRPTDTQYF. The J gene is TRBJ2-3, the V gene TRBV24-1; 13 bases align to TRBD2. The germline V gene encodes CDR1 KGHDR and CDR2 SFDVKD. This CDR3 is 16 amino acids long. The junction had 2 bases not matched to a gene; V was cut back by 4 bases and J by 2 bases.

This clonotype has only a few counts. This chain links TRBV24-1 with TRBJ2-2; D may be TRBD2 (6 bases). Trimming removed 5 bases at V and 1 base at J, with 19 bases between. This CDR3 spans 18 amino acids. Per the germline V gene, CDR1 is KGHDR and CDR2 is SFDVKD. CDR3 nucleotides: TGTGCCACCAGTGGAGCCTCATTTGGGGGGTGGAACACCGGGGAGCTGTTTTTT. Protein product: CATSGASFGGWNTGELFF.

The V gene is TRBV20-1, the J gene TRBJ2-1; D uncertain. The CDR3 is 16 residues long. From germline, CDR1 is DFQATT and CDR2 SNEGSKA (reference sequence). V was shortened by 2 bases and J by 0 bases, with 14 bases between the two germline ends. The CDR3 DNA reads TGCAGTGCTAGAACTCTCCCCCCCCCCTCCTACAATGAGCAGTTCTTC. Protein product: CSARTLPPPSYNEQFF.

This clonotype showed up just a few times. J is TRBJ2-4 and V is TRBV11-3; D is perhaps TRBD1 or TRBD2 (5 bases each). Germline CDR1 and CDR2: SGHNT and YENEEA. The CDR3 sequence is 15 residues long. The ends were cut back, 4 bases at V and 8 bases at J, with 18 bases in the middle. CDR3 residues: CASSYLGTVGYIQYF. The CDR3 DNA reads TGTGCCAGCAGCTACCTAGGGACGGTGGGATACATTCAGTACTTC.

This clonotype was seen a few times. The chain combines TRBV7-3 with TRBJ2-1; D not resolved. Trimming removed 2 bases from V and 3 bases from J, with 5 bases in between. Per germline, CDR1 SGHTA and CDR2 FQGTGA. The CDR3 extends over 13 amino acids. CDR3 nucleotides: TGTGCCAGCAGCTTATTTGTCTACAATGAGCAGTTCTTC. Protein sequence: CASSLFVYNEQFF.

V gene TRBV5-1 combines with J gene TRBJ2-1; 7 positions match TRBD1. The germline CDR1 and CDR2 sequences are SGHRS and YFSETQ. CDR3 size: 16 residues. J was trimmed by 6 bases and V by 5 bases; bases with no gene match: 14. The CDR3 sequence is CASRPTGALGFNEQFF. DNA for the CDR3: TGCGCCAGCAGACCTACAGGGGCGCTAGGGTTCAATGAGCAGTTCTTC.

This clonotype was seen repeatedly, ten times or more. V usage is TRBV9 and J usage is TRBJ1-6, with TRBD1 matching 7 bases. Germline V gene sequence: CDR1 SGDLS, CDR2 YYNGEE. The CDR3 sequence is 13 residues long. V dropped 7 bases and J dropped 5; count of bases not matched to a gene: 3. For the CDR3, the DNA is TGTGCCAGCGGGGACAGACATAATTCACCCCTCCACTTT. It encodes CASGDRHNSPLHF.

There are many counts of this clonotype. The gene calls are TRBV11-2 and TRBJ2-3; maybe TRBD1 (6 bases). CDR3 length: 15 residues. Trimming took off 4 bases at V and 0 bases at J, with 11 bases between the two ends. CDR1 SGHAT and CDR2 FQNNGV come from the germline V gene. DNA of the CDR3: TGTGCCAGCAGCTCCGGGGACACTAGCACAGATACGCAGTATTTT. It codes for CASSSGDTSTDTQYF. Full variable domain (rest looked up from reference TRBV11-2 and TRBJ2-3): EAGVAQSPRYKIIEKRQSVAFWCNPISGHATLYWYQQILGQGPKLLIQFQNNGVVDDSQLPKDRFSAERLKGVDSTLKIQPAKLEDSAVYLCASSSGDTSTDTQYFGPGTRLTVL.

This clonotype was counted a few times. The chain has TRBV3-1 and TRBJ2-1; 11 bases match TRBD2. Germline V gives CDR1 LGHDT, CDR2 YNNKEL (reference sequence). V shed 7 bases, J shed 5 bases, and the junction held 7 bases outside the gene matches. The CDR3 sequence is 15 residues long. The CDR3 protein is CASTPGTSGDNEQFF. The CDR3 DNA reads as TGTGCCAGCACCCCCGGGACTAGCGGAGACAATGAGCAGTTCTTC.

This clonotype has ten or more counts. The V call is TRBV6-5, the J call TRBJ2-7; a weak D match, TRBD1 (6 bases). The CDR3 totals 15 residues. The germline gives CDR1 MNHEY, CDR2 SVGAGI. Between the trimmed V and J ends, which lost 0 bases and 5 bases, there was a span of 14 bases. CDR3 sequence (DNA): TGTGCCAGCAGTTACTCGAATCAGGGGAGCGACGAGCAGTACTTC. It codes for CASSYSNQGSDEQYF.

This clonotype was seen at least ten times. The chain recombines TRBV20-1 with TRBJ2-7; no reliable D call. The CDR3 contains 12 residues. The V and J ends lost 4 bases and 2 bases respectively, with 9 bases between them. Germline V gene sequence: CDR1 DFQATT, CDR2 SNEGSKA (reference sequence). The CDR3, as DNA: TGCAGTGCTAATACTGGTACCTACGAGCAGTACTTC. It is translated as CSANTGTYEQYF.

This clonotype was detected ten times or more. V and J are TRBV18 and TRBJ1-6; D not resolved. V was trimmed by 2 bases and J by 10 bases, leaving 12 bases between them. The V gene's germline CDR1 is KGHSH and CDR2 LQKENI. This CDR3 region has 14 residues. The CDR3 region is CASSPEGGESPLHF. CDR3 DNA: TGTGCCAGCTCACCAGAGGGCGGGGAATCACCCCTCCACTTT.

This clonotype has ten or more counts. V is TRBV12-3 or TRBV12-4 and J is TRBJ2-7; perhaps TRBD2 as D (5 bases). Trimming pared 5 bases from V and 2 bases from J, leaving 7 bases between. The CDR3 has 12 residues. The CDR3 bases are TGTGCCAGCAGTCCTAGCACCTACGAGCAGTACTTC. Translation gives CASSPSTYEQYF.

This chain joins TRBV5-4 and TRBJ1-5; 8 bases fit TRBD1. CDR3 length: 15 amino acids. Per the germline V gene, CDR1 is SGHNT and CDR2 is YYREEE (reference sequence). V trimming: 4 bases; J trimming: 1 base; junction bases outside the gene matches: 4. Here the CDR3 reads CASSQDRGSNQPQHF. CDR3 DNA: TGTGCCAGCAGCCAAGACAGGGGAAGCAATCAGCCCCAGCATTTT.

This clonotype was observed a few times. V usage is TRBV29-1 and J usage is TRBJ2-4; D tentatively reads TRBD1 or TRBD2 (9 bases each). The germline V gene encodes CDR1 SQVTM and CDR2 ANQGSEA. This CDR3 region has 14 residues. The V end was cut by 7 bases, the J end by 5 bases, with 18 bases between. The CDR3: CSGGGGQGENIQYF. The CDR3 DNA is TGCAGCGGCGGGGGGGGACAGGGAGAAAACATTCAGTACTTC.

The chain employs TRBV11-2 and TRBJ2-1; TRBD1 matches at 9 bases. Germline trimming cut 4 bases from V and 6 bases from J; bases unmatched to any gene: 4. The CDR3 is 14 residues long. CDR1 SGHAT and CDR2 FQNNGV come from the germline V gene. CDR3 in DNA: TGTGCCAGCAGCTCTCCGGGACAGGGCAATGAGCAGTTCTTC. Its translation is CASSSPGQGNEQFF.

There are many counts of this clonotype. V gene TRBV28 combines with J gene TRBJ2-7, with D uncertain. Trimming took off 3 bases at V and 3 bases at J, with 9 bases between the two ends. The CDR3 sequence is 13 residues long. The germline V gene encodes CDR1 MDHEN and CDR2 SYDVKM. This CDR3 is CASSLQERYEQYF. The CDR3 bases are TGTGCCAGCAGTTTGCAGGAGCGCTACGAGCAGTACTTC.

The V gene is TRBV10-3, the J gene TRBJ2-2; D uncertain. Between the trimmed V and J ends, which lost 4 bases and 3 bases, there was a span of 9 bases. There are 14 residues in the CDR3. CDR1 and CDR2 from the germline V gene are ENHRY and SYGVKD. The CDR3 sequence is CAISGALDTGELFF. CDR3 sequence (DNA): TGTGCCATCAGTGGGGCCCTGGACACCGGGGAGCTGTTTTTT.